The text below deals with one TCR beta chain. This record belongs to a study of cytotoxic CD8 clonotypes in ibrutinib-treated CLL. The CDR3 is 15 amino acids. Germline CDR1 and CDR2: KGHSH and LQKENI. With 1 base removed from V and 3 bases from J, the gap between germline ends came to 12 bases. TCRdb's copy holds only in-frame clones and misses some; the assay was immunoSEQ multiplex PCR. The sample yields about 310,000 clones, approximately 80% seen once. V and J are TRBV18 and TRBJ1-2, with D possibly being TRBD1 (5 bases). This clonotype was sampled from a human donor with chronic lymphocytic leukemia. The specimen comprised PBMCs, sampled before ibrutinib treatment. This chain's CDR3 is CASSPRGGRDYGYTF. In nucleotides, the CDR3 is TGTGCCAGCTCACCACGTGGGGGGAGAGACTATGGCTACACCTTC.